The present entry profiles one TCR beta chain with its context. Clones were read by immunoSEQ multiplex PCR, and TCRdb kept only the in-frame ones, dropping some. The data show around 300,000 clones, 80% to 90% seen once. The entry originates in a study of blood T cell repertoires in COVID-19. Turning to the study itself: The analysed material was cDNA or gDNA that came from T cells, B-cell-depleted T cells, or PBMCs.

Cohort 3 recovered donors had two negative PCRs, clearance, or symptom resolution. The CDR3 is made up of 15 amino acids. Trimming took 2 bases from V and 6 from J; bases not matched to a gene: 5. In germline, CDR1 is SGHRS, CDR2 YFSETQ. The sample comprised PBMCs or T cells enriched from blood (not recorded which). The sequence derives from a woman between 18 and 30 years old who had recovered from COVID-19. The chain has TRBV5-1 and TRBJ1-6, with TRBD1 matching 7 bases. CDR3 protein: CASSFGQGGNSPLHF. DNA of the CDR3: TGCGCCAGCAGCTTTGGGCAGGGGGGTAATTCACCCCTCCACTTT.